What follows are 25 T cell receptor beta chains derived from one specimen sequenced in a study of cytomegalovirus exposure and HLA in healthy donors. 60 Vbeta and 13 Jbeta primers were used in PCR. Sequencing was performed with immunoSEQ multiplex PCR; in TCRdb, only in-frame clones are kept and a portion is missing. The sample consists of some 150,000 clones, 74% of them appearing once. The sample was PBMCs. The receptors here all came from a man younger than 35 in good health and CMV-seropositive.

Here the CDR3 DNA reads TGCGCCAGCAGTAGAGGCGGGACAGCAAACTATGGCTACACCTTC. This gives the protein CASSRGGTANYGYTF. V usage is TRBV5-1 and J usage is TRBJ1-2; 7 positions agree with TRBD1. This CDR3 comprises 15 residues. From germline, CDR1 is SGHRS and CDR2 YFSETQ. J was trimmed by 2 bases and V by 5 bases; bases with no gene match: 9.

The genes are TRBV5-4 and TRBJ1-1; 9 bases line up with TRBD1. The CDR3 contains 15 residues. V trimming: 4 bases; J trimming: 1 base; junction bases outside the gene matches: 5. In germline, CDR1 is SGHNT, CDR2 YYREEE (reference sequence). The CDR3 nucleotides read TGTGCCAGCAGCGCACCGGGACAGGGGAACACTGAAGCTTTCTTT. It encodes CASSAPGQGNTEAFF.

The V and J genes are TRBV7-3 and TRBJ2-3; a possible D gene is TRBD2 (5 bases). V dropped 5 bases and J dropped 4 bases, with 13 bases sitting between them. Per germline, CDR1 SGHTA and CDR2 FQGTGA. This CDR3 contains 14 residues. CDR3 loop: CASSPGISADTQYF. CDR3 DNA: TGTGCCAGCAGCCCCGGGATATCGGCAGATACGCAGTATTTT.

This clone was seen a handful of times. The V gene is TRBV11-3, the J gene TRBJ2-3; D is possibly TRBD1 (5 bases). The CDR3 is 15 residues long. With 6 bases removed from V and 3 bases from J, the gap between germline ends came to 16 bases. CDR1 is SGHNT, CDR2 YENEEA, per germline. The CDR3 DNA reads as TGTGCCAGCAGTTCTAGAAGGGGTACTACAGATACGCAGTATTTT. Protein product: CASSSRRGTTDTQYF.

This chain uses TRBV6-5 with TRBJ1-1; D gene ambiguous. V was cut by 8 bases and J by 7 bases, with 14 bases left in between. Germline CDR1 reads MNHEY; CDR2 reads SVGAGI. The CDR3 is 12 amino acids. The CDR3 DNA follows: TGTGCCAGCGTCCGGGCGGGGAGTGAAGCTTTCTTT. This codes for CASVRAGSEAFF.

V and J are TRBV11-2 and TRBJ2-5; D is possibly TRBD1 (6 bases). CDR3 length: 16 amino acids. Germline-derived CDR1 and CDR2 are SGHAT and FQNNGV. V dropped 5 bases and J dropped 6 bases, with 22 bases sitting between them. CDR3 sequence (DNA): TGTGCCAGCAGCCCGGGCGGTAACAGGGAGTCGAAGACCCAGTACTTC. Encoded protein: CASSPGGNRESKTQYF.

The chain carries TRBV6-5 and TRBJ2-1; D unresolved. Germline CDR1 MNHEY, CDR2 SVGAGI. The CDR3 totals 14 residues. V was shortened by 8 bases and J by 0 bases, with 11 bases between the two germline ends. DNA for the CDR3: TGTGCCAGCTCGAGGATTAGCTCCTACAATGAGCAGTTCTTC. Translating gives CASSRISSYNEQFF.

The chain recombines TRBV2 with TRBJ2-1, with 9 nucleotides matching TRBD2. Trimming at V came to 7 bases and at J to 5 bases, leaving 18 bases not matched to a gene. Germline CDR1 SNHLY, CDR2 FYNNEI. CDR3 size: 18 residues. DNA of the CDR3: TGTGCCAGCATGGCGACCAGACTGTCCCTAGCGGGGAACAATGAGCAGTTCTTC. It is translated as CASMATRLSLAGNNEQFF.

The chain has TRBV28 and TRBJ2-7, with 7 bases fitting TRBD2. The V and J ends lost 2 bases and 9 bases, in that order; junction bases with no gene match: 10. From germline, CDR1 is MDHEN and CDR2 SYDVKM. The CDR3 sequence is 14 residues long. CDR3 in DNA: TGTGCCAGCAGTTTACTAGCGGCTTCTTTGTGGCAGTACTTC. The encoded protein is CASSLLAASLWQYF. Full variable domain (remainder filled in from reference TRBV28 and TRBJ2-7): DVKVTQSSRYLVKRTGEKVFLECVQDMDHENMFWYRQDPGLGLRLIYFSYDVKMKEKGDIPEGYSVSREKKERFSLILESASTNQTSMYLCASSLLAASLWQYFGPGTRLTVT.

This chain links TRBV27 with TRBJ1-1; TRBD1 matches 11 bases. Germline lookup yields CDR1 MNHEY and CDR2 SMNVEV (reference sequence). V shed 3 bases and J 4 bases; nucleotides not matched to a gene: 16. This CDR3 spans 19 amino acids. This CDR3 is CASSFSVPGTGGRGTEAFF. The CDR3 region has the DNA TGTGCCAGCAGTTTCTCGGTCCCCGGGACAGGGGGACGCGGCACTGAAGCTTTCTTT.

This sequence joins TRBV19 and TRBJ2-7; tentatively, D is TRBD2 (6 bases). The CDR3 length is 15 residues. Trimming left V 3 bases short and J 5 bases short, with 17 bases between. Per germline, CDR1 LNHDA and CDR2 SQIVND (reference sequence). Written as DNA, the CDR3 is TGTGCCAGTAGTATGGCTAGCGCTCCTACTCACGAGCAGTACTTC. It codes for CASSMASAPTHEQYF. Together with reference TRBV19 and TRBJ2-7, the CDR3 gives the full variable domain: DGGITQSPKYLFRKEGQNVTLSCEQNLNHDAMYWYRQDPGQGLRLIYYSQIVNDFQKGDIAEGYSVSREKKESFPLTVTSAQKNPTAFYLCASSMASAPTHEQYFGPGTRLTVT.

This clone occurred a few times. CDR3 in DNA: TGCGCCAGCAGCCAAGGACTAGCGGGCGACAATGAGCAGTTCTTC. Translated: CASSQGLAGDNEQFF. This chain uses TRBV4-3 with TRBJ2-1, with 10 bases fitting TRBD2. Germline values: CDR1 LGHNA, CDR2 YSLEER. Unmatched junction bases numbered 2, after V lost 1 base and J lost 5 bases. The CDR3 is made up of 15 amino acids.

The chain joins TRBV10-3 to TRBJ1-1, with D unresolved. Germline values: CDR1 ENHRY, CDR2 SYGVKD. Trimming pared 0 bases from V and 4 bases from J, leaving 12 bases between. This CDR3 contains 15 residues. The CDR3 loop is CAISESSGIVTEAFF. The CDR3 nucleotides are TGTGCCATCAGTGAGTCGAGCGGGATTGTCACTGAAGCTTTCTTT.

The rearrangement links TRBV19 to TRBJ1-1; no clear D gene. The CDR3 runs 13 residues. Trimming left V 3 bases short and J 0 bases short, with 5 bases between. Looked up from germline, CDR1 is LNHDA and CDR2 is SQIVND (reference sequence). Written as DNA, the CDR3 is TGTGCCAGTAGTATCCTAATGAACACTGAAGCTTTCTTT. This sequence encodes CASSILMNTEAFF.

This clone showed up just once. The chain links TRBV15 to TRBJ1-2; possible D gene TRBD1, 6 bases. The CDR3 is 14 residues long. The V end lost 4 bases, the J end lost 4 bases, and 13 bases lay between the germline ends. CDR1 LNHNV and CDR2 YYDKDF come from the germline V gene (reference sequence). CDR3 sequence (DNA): TGTGCCACCAGCATCAGGGGCCCCAGCTATGGCTACACCTTC. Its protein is CATSIRGPSYGYTF.

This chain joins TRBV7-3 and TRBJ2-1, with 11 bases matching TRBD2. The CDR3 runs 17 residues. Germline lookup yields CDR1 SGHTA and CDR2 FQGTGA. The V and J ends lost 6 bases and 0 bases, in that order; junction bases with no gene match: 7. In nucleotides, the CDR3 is TGTGCCAGCAGTCGCCTAGCGGGGGGAAGCTCCTACAATGAGCAGTTCTTC. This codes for CASSRLAGGSSYNEQFF.

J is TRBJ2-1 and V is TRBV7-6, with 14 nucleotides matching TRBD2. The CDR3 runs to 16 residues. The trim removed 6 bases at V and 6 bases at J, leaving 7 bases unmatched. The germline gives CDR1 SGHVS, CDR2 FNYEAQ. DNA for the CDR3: TGTGCCAGCAGTTACACCGGGACTAGCGGGAGCAATGAGCAGTTCTTC. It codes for CASSYTGTSGSNEQFF.

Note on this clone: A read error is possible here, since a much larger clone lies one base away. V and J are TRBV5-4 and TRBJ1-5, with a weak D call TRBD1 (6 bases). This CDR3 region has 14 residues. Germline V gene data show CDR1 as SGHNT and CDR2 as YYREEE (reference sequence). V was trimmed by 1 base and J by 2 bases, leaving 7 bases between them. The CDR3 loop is CASSLPGGNQPQHF. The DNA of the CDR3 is TGTGCCAGCAGCTTGCCAGGGGGCAATCAGCCCCAGCATTTT.

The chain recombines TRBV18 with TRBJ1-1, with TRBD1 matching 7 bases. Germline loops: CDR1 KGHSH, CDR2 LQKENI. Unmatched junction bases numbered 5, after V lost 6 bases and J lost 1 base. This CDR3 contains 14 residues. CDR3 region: CASSIWTGNTEAFF. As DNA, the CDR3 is TGTGCCAGCTCCATTTGGACAGGGAACACTGAAGCTTTCTTT.

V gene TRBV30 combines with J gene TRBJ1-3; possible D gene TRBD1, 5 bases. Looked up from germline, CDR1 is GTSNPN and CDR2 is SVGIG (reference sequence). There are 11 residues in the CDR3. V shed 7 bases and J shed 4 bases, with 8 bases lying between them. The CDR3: CALRGGNTIYF. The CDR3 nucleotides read TGTGCCTTGCGGGGCGGAAACACCATATATTTT.

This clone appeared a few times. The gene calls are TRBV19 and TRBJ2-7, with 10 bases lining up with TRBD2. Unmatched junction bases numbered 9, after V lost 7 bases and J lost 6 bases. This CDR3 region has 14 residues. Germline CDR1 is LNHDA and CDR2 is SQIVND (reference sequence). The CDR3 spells CASNEGRTSGEQYF. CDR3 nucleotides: TGTGCCAGTAACGAGGGTCGGACTAGCGGCGAGCAGTACTTC.

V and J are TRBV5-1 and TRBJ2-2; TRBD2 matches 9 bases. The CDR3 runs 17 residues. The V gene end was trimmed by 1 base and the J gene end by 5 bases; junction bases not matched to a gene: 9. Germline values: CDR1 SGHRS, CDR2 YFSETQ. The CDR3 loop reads CASSLIGSGGLTGELFF. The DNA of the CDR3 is TGCGCCAGCAGCTTGATCGGTAGCGGGGGATTAACCGGGGAGCTGTTTTTT.

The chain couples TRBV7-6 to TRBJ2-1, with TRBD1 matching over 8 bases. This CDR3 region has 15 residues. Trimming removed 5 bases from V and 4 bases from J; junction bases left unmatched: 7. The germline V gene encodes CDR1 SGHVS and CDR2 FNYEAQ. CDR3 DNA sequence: TGTGCCAGCAGCGCTACAGGGGGTCCGTACAATGAGCAGTTCTTC. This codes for CASSATGGPYNEQFF.

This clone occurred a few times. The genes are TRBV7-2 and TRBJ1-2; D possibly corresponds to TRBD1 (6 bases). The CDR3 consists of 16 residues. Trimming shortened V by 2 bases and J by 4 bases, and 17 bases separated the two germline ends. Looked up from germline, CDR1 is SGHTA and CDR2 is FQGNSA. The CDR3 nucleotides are TGTGCCAGCAGCTTATCCCTGGACAGAATGGGCTATGGCTACACCTTC. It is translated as CASSLSLDRMGYGYTF. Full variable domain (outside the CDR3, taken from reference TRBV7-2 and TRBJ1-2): GAGVSQSPSNKVTEKGKDVELRCDPISGHTALYWYRQSLGQGLEFLIYFQGNSAPDKSGLPSDRFSAERTGGSVSTLTIQRTQQEDSAVYLCASSLSLDRMGYGYTFGSGTRLTVV.

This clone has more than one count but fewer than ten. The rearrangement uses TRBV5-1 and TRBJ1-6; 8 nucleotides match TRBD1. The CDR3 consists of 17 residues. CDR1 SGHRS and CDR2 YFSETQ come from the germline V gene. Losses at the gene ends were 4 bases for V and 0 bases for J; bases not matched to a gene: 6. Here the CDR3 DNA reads TGCGCCAGCAGCAGACAGGGGACGAGCTCCTATAATTCACCCCTCCACTTT. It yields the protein CASSRQGTSSYNSPLHF.